Presented here are 32 T cell receptor beta chains from one specimen sequenced in a study of blood T cell repertoires in COVID-19. Assay: immunoSEQ multiplex PCR; the TCRdb copy retains only in-frame clones and omits some. This table holds more than 150,000 clones, around 89% found once. The source material was peripheral blood. These receptors were taken from a man aged 45-65 years with acute or convalescent COVID-19.

The chain links TRBV11-2 to TRBJ2-2; D is perhaps TRBD1 (6 bases). V was shortened by 3 bases and J by 3 bases, with 11 bases between the two germline ends. The CDR3 has 15 residues. Germline lookup yields CDR1 SGHAT and CDR2 FQNNGV. CDR3 DNA: TGTGCCAGCAGCTTGACAGGTCGGGACACCGGGGAGCTGTTTTTT. Amino acids: CASSLTGRDTGELFF. Full variable domain (rest looked up from reference TRBV11-2 and TRBJ2-2): EAGVAQSPRYKIIEKRQSVAFWCNPISGHATLYWYQQILGQGPKLLIQFQNNGVVDDSQLPKDRFSAERLKGVDSTLKIQPAKLEDSAVYLCASSLTGRDTGELFFGEGSRLTVL.

The rearrangement joins TRBV7-9 to TRBJ2-2; 8 bases fit TRBD2. CDR3 size: 16 residues. Looked up from germline, CDR1 is SEHNR and CDR2 is FQNEAQ (reference sequence). V dropped 6 bases and J dropped 3; count of bases not matched to a gene: 9. In DNA, the CDR3 is TGTGCCAGCAGGGTACGGGGGGGCTTGGACACCGGGGAGCTGTTTTTT. This translates into CASRVRGGLDTGELFF.

V usage is TRBV4-3 and J usage is TRBJ1-6; 11 bases agree with TRBD1. CDR1 is LGHNA, CDR2 YSLEER, per germline. V lost 0 bases and J lost 7; bases outside the gene matches: 2. This CDR3 contains 16 residues. CDR3 bases: TGCGCCAGCAGCCAAGATGGGGACAGGGGGAATTCACCCCTCCACTTT. This translates into CASSQDGDRGNSPLHF.

The gene calls are TRBV30 and TRBJ1-6; D is unclear. The CDR3 is 17 residues long. Trimming took off 1 base at V and 7 bases at J, with 20 bases between the two ends. The germline gives CDR1 GTSNPN, CDR2 SVGIG (reference sequence). The CDR3 region has the DNA TGTGCCTGGAGTGGGGAGGTGGGTTCGATTGAGAATTCACCCCTCCACTTT. This gives the protein CAWSGEVGSIENSPLHF.

The chain uses TRBV29-1 and TRBJ1-2; no clear D gene. This CDR3 spans 12 amino acids. V was shortened by 3 bases and J by 5 bases, with 10 bases between the two germline ends. Germline V CDR1 and CDR2: SQVTM, ANQGSEA. The CDR3 DNA sequence: TGCAGCGTTGACGTCACAGATTATGGCTACACCTTC. It codes for CSVDVTDYGYTF.

The chain carries TRBV27 and TRBJ2-3; 15 bases line up with TRBD2. The J segment lost 3 bases and the V segment lost 7 bases, leaving 11 bases of the junction unmatched. The V gene's germline CDR1 is MNHEY and CDR2 SMNVEV (reference sequence). The CDR3 consists of 18 residues. This CDR3 reads CASTTRTSGRALTDTQYF. DNA of the CDR3: TGTGCCAGCACCACCCGGACTAGCGGGAGGGCCTTGACAGATACGCAGTATTTT.

The V gene is TRBV7-2, the J gene TRBJ2-2; unclear D gene. From germline, CDR1 is SGHTA and CDR2 FQGNSA. The CDR3 contains 15 residues. The V gene lost 0 bases and the J gene lost 1 base, with 6 bases spanning the gap. The DNA of the CDR3 is TGTGCCAGCAGCTTAGCGGCGGAGAACACCGGGGAGCTGTTTTTT. The encoded protein is CASSLAAENTGELFF.

V usage is TRBV10-2 and J usage is TRBJ2-7; D may be TRBD2 (6 bases). The germline V gene has CDR1 WSHSY and CDR2 SAAADI. This CDR3 has 13 residues. Trimming pared 2 bases from V and 3 bases from J, leaving 8 bases between. CDR3: CASSELGGYEQYF. CDR3 in DNA: TGCGCCAGCAGTGAGCTGGGGGGCTACGAGCAGTACTTC.

The gene calls are TRBV28 and TRBJ1-2, with 7 bases that match TRBD1. With 6 bases clipped from V and 8 bases from J, the junction kept 12 bases outside the gene matches. Germline CDR1 is MDHEN and CDR2 is SYDVKM. This CDR3 has 14 amino acids. This CDR3 is CASRSGQWSSGYTF. DNA of the CDR3: TGTGCCAGCAGGTCGGGACAGTGGTCTAGCGGCTACACCTTC.

This chain links TRBV18 with TRBJ2-1, with 14 nucleotides matching TRBD2. V shed 5 bases and J 10 bases; nucleotides not matched to a gene: 7. Germline values: CDR1 KGHSH, CDR2 LQKENI. The CDR3 totals 15 residues. CDR3 nucleotides: TGTGCCAGCTCAAGGGGACTAGCGGGAGATCAGGAGCAGTTCTTC. This sequence encodes CASSRGLAGDQEQFF.

The gene calls are TRBV29-1 and TRBJ2-3; TRBD2 matches at 14 bases. With 6 bases clipped from V and 6 bases from J, the junction kept 8 bases outside the gene matches. The germline CDR1 and CDR2 sequences are SQVTM and ANQGSEA. The CDR3 length is 15 residues. The CDR3 nucleotides read TGCAGCGTCGCTCGACTAGCGGGAGGGTCTGATACGCAGTATTTT. This translates into CSVARLAGGSDTQYF.

The J gene is TRBJ2-5, the V gene TRBV10-3, with D perhaps TRBD2 (6 bases). Germline CDR1 ENHRY, CDR2 SYGVKD. There are 11 residues in the CDR3. Trimming removed 11 bases at V and 3 bases at J, with 10 bases between. The CDR3 sequence is CAVGGKETQYF. The CDR3, as DNA: TGTGCCGTGGGGGGAAAAGAGACCCAGTACTTC.

The V and J genes are TRBV19 and TRBJ2-1; 9 bases map to TRBD1. Germline V gene sequence: CDR1 LNHDA, CDR2 SQIVND (reference sequence). Trimming removed 6 bases from V and 5 bases from J; junction bases left unmatched: 11. The length of the CDR3 is 16 residues. This chain's CDR3 is CASSPPEQGANNEQFF. The CDR3 nucleotides read TGTGCCAGTAGCCCTCCGGAACAGGGGGCCAACAATGAGCAGTTCTTC.

The rearrangement links TRBV6-4 to TRBJ2-1; the match to TRBD2 covers 10 bases. This CDR3 has 16 amino acids. Germline values: CDR1 MRHNA, CDR2 SNTAGT. With V trimmed by 4 bases and J by 0 bases, 3 bases remained unmatched. CDR3 amino acids: CASSGLAGVSYNEQFF. The CDR3 DNA reads as TGTGCCAGCAGTGGGCTAGCGGGGGTCTCCTACAATGAGCAGTTCTTC.

The chain recombines TRBV2 with TRBJ1-4; D uncertain. Germline loops: CDR1 SNHLY, CDR2 FYNNEI. This CDR3 has 16 residues. The germline V and J ends were trimmed by 1 base and 2 bases, with 11 bases remaining between them. This CDR3 is CASSEVIQVTNEKLFF. The CDR3 coding sequence is TGTGCCAGCAGTGAAGTTATCCAGGTCACTAATGAAAAACTGTTTTTT.

The CDR3, as DNA: TGTGCCAGCGGCCGGACAGGAGCCGTTATCAACACCGGGGAGCTGTTTTTT. Protein product: CASGRTGAVINTGELFF. This chain connects TRBV27 to TRBJ2-2; 7 nucleotides align to TRBD1. The length of the CDR3 is 17 residues. Germline V CDR1 and CDR2: MNHEY, SMNVEV (reference sequence). Trimming took 8 bases from V and 2 from J; bases not matched to a gene: 14.

The chain couples TRBV27 to TRBJ2-3; 13 positions match TRBD2. Trimming at V came to 0 bases and at J to 2 bases, leaving 11 bases not matched to a gene. The CDR3 spans 20 residues. The germline V gene encodes CDR1 MNHEY and CDR2 SMNVEV (reference sequence). CDR3 DNA: TGTGCCAGCAGTTTATCGTGGACTCTCGGGACTAGCGGGAACACAGATACGCAGTATTTT. It is translated as CASSLSWTLGTSGNTDTQYF.

The chain couples TRBV4-2 to TRBJ2-7, with 13 bases fitting TRBD2. V lost 0 bases to trimming and J lost 2 bases; unmatched junction nucleotides: 13. The CDR3 is 20 residues long. CDR1 is LGHNA, CDR2 YNFKEQ, per germline. The CDR3 DNA sequence: TGTGCCAGCAGCCAAGAATGGGGGGGACTAGCGGGAACTCGGGCCTACGAGCAGTACTTC. Its protein is CASSQEWGGLAGTRAYEQYF.

This clone was seen only a few times. The chain carries TRBV6-1 and TRBJ2-7; the match to TRBD1 covers 9 bases. The CDR3 covers 14 residues. V shed 6 bases, J shed 7 bases, and the junction held 10 bases outside the gene matches. Germline V CDR1 and CDR2: MNHNS, SASEGT. The CDR3 nucleotides read TGTGCCAGCAGGGCGGGACAGGGAGCGGGGGAGCAGTACTTC. Its translation: CASRAGQGAGEQYF.

A single count supports this clone. The chain is built from TRBV3-1 (or the pseudogene TRBV3-2) and TRBJ2-5; the match to TRBD1 covers 7 bases. Trimming took 1 base from V and 7 from J; bases not matched to a gene: 6. This CDR3 has 14 amino acids. Germline CDR1 is LGHDT and CDR2 is YNNKEL (reference sequence). This CDR3 is CASSQGRGSRTQYF. In DNA, the CDR3 is TGTGCCAGCAGCCAAGGCAGGGGGTCACGGACCCAGTACTTC.

The chain recombines TRBV28 with TRBJ2-7, with 8 bases fitting TRBD1. V was clipped by 4 bases and J by 5 bases; unmatched bases: 7. The germline V gene has CDR1 MDHEN and CDR2 SYDVKM. This CDR3 region has 14 residues. The CDR3 protein is CASSSGQGSHEQYV. The CDR3, as DNA: TGTGCCAGCAGTTCTGGACAGGGTTCCCACGAGCAGTACGTC.

This chain connects TRBV5-4 to TRBJ2-3; 11 nucleotides align to TRBD2. With V trimmed by 1 base and J by 2 bases, 9 bases remained unmatched. The germline V gene encodes CDR1 SGHNT and CDR2 YYREEE (reference sequence). CDR3 length equals 18 residues. The CDR3 loop is CASSLTSGSEALTDTQYF. In nucleotides, the CDR3 is TGTGCCAGCAGCTTGACTAGCGGGAGTGAGGCCCTCACAGATACGCAGTATTTT.

This clone was seen just once. V and J are TRBV7-2 and TRBJ1-2, with D hard to call. Germline V gene lookup returns CDR1 SGHTA and CDR2 FQGNSA. The CDR3 has 14 residues. With 1 base removed from V and 8 bases from J, the gap between germline ends came to 14 bases. The CDR3 spells CASSLEVNRGGYTF. Written as DNA, the CDR3 is TGTGCCAGCAGCTTAGAGGTCAACAGAGGGGGCTACACCTTC.

The rearrangement uses TRBV6-5 and TRBJ1-3; no clear D. V lost 6 bases, J lost 5 bases, and 5 bases lay in between. CDR1 and CDR2 (germline): MNHEY, SVGAGI. This CDR3 is 11 amino acids long. In nucleotides, the CDR3 is TGTGCCAGCAGGTCCAGAAACACCATATATTTT. Amino acids: CASRSRNTIYF.

This chain links TRBV28 with TRBJ2-1, with 12 bases that match TRBD2. CDR1 is MDHEN, CDR2 SYDVKM, per germline. With 6 bases clipped from V and 10 bases from J, the junction kept 4 bases outside the gene matches. The CDR3 is made up of 13 amino acids. The CDR3 reads CASRPTSGGEQFF. CDR3 nucleotide sequence: TGTGCCAGCAGACCGACTAGCGGGGGAGAGCAGTTCTTC.

The V and J genes are TRBV5-4 and TRBJ2-1, with 12 bases lining up with TRBD2. The CDR3 runs 16 residues. Unmatched junction bases numbered 6, after V lost 4 bases and J lost 4 bases. Germline-derived CDR1 and CDR2 are SGHNT and YYREEE (reference sequence). The CDR3 DNA reads TGTGCCAGCAGCCCCTCCCTAGCGGGAGGGTACAATGAGCAGTTCTTC. Translating it yields CASSPSLAGGYNEQFF.

The gene calls are TRBV6-5 and TRBJ2-3; possibly TRBD1 for D (6 bases). Germline loops: CDR1 MNHEY, CDR2 SVGAGI. Trimming took off 4 bases at V and 6 bases at J, with 17 bases between the two ends. The CDR3 has 15 residues. The CDR3 here is CASSFRDIFGDTQYF. The CDR3 nucleotides read TGTGCCAGCAGTTTCCGGGACATTTTTGGGGATACGCAGTATTTT.

This chain uses TRBV6-5 with TRBJ1-5; D call uncertain. This CDR3 has 14 amino acids. Germline V CDR1 and CDR2: MNHEY, SVGAGI. Trimming removed 5 bases at V and 1 base at J, with 9 bases between. CDR3: CASSPRSSNQPQHF. The CDR3 coding sequence is TGTGCCAGCAGTCCTAGGAGCAGCAATCAGCCCCAGCATTTT.

This rearrangement joins TRBV5-4 to TRBJ2-3; no reliable D call. Germline V gene lookup returns CDR1 SGHNT and CDR2 YYREEE (reference sequence). Between the trimmed V and J ends, which lost 10 bases and 0 bases, there was a span of 15 bases. There are 14 residues in the CDR3. In DNA, the CDR3 is TGTGCCGCCGGCTCCGTACAGAGCACAGATACGCAGTATTTT. Translation gives CAAGSVQSTDTQYF. Combining the CDR3 with reference TRBV5-4 and TRBJ2-3 gives the whole variable domain ETGVTQSPTHLIKTRGQQVTLRCSSQSGHNTVSWYQQALGQGPQFIFQYYREEENGRGNFPPRFSGLQFPNYSSELNVNALELDDSALYLCAAGSVQSTDTQYFGPGTRLTVL.

J is TRBJ2-2 and V is TRBV5-1; D not resolved. The CDR3 loop spans 14 amino acids. CDR1 SGHRS and CDR2 YFSETQ come from the germline V gene. With 0 bases removed from V and 6 bases from J, the gap between germline ends came to 9 bases. The CDR3 sequence: CASSLVGIPGELFF. CDR3 sequence (DNA): TGCGCCAGCAGCTTGGTTGGCATTCCCGGGGAGCTGTTTTTT.

This clone was counted between two and nine times. The chain recombines TRBV7-9 with TRBJ2-2; possible D gene TRBD1, 6 bases. V was clipped by 5 bases and J by 1 base, with 8 bases between them. The CDR3 covers 14 residues. Germline assignment: CDR1 SEHNR and CDR2 FQNEAQ (reference sequence). For the CDR3, the DNA is TGTGCCAGCAGCCGGACAGTGAACACCGGGGAGCTGTTTTTT. Translating it yields CASSRTVNTGELFF.

The rearrangement joins TRBV2 to TRBJ2-5; no firm D call. The CDR3 sequence is 13 residues long. Trimming left V 4 bases short and J 1 base short, with 7 bases between. CDR1 is SNHLY and CDR2 is FYNNEI in the germline V gene. The CDR3 reads CASSVQLQETQYF. The CDR3 region has the DNA TGTGCCAGCAGTGTACAGCTCCAAGAGACCCAGTACTTC.